Listed here are 5 T cell receptor beta chains from one sample, sequenced in a study of CD8 T cells in Susac syndrome. The RNA input was roughly 0.45 to 1 ug, and it was reverse transcribed with random hexamers. MiXCR was run by TCRdb on the immunoSEQ multiplex PCR reads, yielding one entry per CDR3 protein. The sample includes approximately 83,000 distinct CDR3 sequences, over 85% of them seen just once. The sample comprised CD8+ T cells from PBMCs. Source of these receptors: a human donor with Susac syndrome.

This chain uses TRBV12-3 or TRBV12-4 with TRBJ2-2, with D uncertain. Trimming took off 5 bases at V and 7 bases at J, with 20 bases between the two ends. The CDR3 contains 16 residues. The CDR3, as DNA: TGTGCCAGCAGTCCGACACCGGGTAGGGCCGTCGGGGAGCTGTTTTTT. This gives the protein CASSPTPGRAVGELFF.

The gene calls are TRBV4-1 and TRBJ1-5; D call uncertain. Germline assignment: CDR1 MGHRA and CDR2 YSYEKL. The CDR3 loop spans 13 amino acids. The V end lost 0 bases, the J end lost 5 bases, and 5 bases lay between the germline ends. This CDR3 reads CASSQEVYQPQHF. The CDR3 DNA follows: TGCGCCAGCAGCCAAGAAGTTTATCAGCCCCAGCATTTT.

The rearrangement links TRBV6-5 to TRBJ2-3; 7 positions agree with TRBD2. Germline lookup yields CDR1 MNHEY and CDR2 SVGAGI. The CDR3 length is 14 residues. Trimming removed 4 bases from V and 0 bases from J; junction bases left unmatched: 1. The CDR3, as DNA: TGTGCCAGCAGTTCGCGGGGGAGCACAGATACGCAGTATTTT. Protein sequence: CASSSRGSTDTQYF.

The rearrangement links TRBV7-9 to TRBJ2-7; the match to TRBD1 covers 10 bases. The trim removed 5 bases at V and 4 bases at J, leaving 5 bases unmatched. The CDR3 is made up of 14 amino acids. Germline V gives CDR1 SEHNR, CDR2 FQNEAQ (reference sequence). CDR3 nucleotides: TGTGCCAGCAGCCGGGACAGGGGCGATTACGAGCAGTACTTC. It yields the protein CASSRDRGDYEQYF. Full variable domain (remainder filled in from reference TRBV7-9 and TRBJ2-7): DTGVSQNPRHKITKRGQNVTFRCDPISEHNRLYWYRQTLGQGPEFLTYFQNEAQLEKSRLLSDRFSAERPKGSFSTLEIQRTEQGDSAMYLCASSRDRGDYEQYFGPGTRLTVT.

The chain uses TRBV6-5 and TRBJ2-5; possibly TRBD1 or TRBD2 for D (6 bases each). In germline, CDR1 is MNHEY, CDR2 SVGAGI. CDR3 length equals 17 residues. V gave up 2 bases and J gave up 2 bases, with 18 bases separating them. This CDR3 is CASSYRPGADEQETQYF. CDR3 DNA: TGTGCCAGCAGTTACCGGCCGGGGGCTGATGAACAAGAGACCCAGTACTTC.